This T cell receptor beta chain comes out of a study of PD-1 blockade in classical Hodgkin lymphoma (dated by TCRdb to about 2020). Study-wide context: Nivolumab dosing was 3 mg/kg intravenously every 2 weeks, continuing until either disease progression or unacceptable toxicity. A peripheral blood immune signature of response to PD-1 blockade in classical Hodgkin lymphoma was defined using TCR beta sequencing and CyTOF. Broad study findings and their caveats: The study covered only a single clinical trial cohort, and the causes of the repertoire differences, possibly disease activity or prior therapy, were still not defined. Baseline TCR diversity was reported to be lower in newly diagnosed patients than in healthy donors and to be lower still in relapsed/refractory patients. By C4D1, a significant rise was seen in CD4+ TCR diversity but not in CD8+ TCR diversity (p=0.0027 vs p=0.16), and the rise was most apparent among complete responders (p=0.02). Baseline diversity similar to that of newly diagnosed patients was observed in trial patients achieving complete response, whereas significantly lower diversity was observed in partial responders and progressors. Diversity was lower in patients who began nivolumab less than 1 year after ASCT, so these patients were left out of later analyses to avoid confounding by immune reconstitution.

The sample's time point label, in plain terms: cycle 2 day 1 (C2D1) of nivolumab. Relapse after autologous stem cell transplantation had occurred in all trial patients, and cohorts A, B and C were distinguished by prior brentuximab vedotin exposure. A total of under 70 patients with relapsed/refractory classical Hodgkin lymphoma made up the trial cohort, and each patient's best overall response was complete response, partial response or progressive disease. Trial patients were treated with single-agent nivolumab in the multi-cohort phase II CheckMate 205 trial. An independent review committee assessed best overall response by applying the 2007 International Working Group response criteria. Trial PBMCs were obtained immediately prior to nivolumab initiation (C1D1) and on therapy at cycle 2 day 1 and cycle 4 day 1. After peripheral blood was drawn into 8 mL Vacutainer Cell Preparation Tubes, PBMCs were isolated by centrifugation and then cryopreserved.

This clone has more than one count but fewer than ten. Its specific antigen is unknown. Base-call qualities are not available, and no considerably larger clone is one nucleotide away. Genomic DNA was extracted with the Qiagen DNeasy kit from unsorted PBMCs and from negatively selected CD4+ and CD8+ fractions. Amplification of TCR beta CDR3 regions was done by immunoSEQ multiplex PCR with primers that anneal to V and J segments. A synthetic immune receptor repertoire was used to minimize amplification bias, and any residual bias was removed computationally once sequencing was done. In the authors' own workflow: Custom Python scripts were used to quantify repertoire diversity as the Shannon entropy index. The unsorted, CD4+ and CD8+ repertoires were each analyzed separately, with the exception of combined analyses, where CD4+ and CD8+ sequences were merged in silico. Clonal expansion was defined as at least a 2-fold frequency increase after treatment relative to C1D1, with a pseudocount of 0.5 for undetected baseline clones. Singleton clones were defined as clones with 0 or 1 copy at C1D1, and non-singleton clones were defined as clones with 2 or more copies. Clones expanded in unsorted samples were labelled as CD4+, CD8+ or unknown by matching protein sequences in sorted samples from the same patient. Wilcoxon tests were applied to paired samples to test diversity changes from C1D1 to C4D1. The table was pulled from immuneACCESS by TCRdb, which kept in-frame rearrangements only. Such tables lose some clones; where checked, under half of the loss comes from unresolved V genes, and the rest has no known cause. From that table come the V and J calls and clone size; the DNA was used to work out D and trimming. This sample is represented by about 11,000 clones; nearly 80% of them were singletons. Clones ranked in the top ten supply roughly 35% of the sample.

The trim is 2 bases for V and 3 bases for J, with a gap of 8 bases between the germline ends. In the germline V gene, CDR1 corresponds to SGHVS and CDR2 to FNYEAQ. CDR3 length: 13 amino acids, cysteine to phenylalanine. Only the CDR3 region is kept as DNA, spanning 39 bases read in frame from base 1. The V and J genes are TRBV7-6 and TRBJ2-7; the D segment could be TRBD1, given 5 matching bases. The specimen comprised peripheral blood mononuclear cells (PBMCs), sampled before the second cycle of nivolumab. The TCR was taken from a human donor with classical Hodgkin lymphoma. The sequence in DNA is TGTGCCAGCAGCTTATTGGACAACTACGAGCAGTACTTC. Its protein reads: CASSLLDNYEQYF.